This T cell receptor (beta chain) was captured by sequencing in a study of T cell changes during pregnancy in multiple sclerosis. Germline V lookup: CDR1 KGHSH, CDR2 LQKENI. The V and J ends lost 5 bases and 4 bases respectively, with 16 bases between them. The CDR3 covers 15 residues. Measured with immunoSEQ multiplex PCR; TCRdb has only the in-frame clones, and not every one. The data contain tens of thousands of clones, about 90% of them seen just once; the ten biggest clones take up about 0.48%. In its sample, this clone was seen once. This TCR was recovered from a female donor in good health, enrolled as a control in a pregnancy study. The rearrangement links TRBV18 to TRBJ2-3, with D possibly TRBD2 on 6 matching bases. The source material was CD4+ T cells from peripheral blood mononuclear cells, sampled in the second trimester of pregnancy. The CDR3 region is CASSRTNPQADTQYF. CDR3 DNA: TGTGCCAGCTCAAGGACTAACCCACAGGCAGATACGCAGTATTTT. The full variable domain, in which reference TRBV18 and TRBJ2-3 provide the parts outside the CDR3, is NAGVMQNPRHLVRRRGQEARLRCSPMKGHSHVYWYRQLPEEGLKFMVYLQKENIIDESGMPKERFSAEFPKEGPSILRIQQVVRGDSAAYFCASSRTNPQADTQYFGPGTRLTVL.